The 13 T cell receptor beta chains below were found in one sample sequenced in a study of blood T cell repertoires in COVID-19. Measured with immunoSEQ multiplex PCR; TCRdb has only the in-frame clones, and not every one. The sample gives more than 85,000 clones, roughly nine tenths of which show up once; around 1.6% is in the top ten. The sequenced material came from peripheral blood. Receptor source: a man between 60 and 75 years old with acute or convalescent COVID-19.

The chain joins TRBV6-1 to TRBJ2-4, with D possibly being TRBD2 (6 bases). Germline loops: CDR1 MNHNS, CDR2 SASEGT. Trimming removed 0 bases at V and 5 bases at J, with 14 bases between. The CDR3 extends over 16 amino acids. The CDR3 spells CASSEAPAGPQNIQYF. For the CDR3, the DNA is TGTGCCAGCAGTGAAGCCCCCGCGGGACCCCAAAACATTCAGTACTTC.

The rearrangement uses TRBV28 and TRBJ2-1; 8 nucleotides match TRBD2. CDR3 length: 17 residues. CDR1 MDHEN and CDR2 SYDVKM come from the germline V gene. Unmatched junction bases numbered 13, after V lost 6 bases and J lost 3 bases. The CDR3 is CASRTQRGRPIYNEQFF. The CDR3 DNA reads TGTGCCAGCAGGACGCAGCGGGGGAGACCGATCTACAATGAGCAGTTCTTC.

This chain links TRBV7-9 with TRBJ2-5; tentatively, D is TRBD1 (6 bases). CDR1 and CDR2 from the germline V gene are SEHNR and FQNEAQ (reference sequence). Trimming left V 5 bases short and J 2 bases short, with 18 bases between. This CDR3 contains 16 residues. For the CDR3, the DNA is TGTGCCAGCAGCCCCGGGACAAGGGTACGGCAAGAGACCCAGTACTTC. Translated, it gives CASSPGTRVRQETQYF.

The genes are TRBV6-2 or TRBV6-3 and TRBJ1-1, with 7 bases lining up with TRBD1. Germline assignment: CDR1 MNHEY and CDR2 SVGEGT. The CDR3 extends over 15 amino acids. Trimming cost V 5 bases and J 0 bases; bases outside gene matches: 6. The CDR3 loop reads CASSTQGLMNTEAFF. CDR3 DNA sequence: TGTGCCAGCAGTACACAGGGGCTAATGAACACTGAAGCTTTCTTT.

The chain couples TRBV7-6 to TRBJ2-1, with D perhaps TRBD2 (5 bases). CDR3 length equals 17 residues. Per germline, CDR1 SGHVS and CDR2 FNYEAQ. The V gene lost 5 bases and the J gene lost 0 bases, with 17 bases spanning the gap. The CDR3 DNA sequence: TGTGCCAGCAGCCGGCCACTAGGCCGGAGCTCCTACAATGAGCAGTTCTTC. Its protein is CASSRPLGRSSYNEQFF.

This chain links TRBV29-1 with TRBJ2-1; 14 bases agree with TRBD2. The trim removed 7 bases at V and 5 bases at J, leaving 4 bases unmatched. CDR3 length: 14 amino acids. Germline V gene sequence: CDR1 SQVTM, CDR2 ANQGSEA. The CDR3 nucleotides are TGCAGCGACCGACTAGCGGGAGGGGACAATGAGCAGTTCTTC. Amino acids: CSDRLAGGDNEQFF.

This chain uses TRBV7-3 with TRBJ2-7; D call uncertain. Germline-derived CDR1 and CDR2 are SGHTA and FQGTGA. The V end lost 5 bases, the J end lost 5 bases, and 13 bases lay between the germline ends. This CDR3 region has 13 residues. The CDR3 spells CASSLAVEHEQYF. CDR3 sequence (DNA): TGTGCCAGCAGCCTCGCGGTCGAGCACGAGCAGTACTTC.

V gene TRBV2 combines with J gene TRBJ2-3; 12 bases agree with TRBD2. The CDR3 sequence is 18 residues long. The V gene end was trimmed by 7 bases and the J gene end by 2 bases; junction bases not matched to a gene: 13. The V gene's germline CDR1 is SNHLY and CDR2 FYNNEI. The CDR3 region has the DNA TGTGCCAGCATCTTTCACCCCTCTAGCGGGAGGGACACAGATACGCAGTATTTT. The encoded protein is CASIFHPSSGRDTDTQYF.

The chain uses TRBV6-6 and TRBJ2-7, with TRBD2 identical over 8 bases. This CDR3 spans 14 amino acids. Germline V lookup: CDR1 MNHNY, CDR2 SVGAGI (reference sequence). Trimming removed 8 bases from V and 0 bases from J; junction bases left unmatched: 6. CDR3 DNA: TGTGCCAGCCGAATAGCGGGGAGCTCCTACGAGCAGTACTTC. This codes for CASRIAGSSYEQYF.

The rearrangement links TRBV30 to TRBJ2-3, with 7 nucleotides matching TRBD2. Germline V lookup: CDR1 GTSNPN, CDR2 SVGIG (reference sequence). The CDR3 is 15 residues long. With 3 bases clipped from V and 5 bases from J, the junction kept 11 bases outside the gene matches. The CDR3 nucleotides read TGTGCCTGGAGGGGGCGGCGGGAGATAATAGATACGCAGTATTTT. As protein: CAWRGRREIIDTQYF.

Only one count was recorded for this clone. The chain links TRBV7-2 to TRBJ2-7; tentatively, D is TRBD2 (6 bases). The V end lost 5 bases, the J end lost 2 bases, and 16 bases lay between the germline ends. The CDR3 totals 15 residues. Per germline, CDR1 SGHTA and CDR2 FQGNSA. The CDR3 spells CASSLSTGETYEQYF. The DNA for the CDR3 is TGTGCCAGCAGCCTCAGTACGGGAGAAACCTACGAGCAGTACTTC.

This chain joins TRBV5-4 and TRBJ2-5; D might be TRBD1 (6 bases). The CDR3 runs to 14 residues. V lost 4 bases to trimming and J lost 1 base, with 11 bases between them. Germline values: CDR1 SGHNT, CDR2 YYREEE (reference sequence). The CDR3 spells CASSPDSIQETQYF. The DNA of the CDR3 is TGTGCCAGCAGCCCGGACAGTATCCAAGAGACCCAGTACTTC.

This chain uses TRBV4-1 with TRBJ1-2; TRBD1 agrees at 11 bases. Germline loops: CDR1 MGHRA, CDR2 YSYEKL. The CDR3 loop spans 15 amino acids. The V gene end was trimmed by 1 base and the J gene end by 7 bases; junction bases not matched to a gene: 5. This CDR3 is CASSQAGQGAGGYTF. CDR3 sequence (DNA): TGCGCCAGCAGCCAAGCTGGACAGGGGGCTGGTGGCTACACCTTC.